Following are 3 T cell receptor beta chains from one sample sequenced in a study of blood T cell repertoires in COVID-19. Repertoires were generated with immunoSEQ multiplex PCR, while TCRdb's copy carries only in-frame clones and drops some. The table shows some 150,000 clones, with more than 80% occurring only once. Sequenced input: peripheral blood. The receptors were gathered from a human donor in a cohort sampled during active COVID-19.

This clone was seen more than once but under ten times. This sequence joins TRBV4-3 and TRBJ1-2, with a tentative D call TRBD1 (6 bases). Deletions cut 2 bases from V and 7 bases from J, with 14 bases between. Germline V lookup: CDR1 LGHNA, CDR2 YSLEER. This CDR3 has 14 residues. The DNA of the CDR3 is TGCGCCAGCAGCCAATCGAACAGGGAGGGTGGCTACACCTTC. Protein product: CASSQSNREGGYTF.

The rearrangement joins TRBV23-1 to TRBJ2-2; D not resolved. TRBV23-1 is given ORF status, its function remaining uncertain. This CDR3 is built from 16 residues. The V and J ends lost 0 bases and 3 bases respectively, with 11 bases between them. CDR3 sequence reads: CASSQSWADDTGELFF. CDR3 nucleotides: TGCGCCAGCAGTCAATCATGGGCAGACGACACCGGGGAGCTGTTTTTT.

The chain uses TRBV27 and TRBJ2-7, with D perhaps TRBD1 (5 bases). V was pared by 3 bases and J by 3 bases, with 12 bases between. The CDR3 runs to 14 residues. Germline loops: CDR1 MNHEY, CDR2 SMNVEV (reference sequence). The CDR3 coding sequence is TGTGCCAGCAGTTTGGGCAGGGCGAACTACGAGCAGTACTTC. As protein: CASSLGRANYEQYF.